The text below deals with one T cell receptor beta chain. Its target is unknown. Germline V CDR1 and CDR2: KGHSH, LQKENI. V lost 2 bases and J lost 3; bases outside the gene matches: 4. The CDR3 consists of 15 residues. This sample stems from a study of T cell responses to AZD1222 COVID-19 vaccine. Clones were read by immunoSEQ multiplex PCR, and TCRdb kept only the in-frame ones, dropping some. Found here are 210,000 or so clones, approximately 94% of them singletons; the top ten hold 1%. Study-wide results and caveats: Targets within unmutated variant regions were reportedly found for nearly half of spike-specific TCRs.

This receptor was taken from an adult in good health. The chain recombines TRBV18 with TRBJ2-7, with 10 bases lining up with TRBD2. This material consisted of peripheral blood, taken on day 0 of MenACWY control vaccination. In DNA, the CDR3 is TGTGCCAGCTCACCAAGCCCTAGCGGGGGCTACGAGCAGTACTTC. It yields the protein CASSPSPSGGYEQYF.